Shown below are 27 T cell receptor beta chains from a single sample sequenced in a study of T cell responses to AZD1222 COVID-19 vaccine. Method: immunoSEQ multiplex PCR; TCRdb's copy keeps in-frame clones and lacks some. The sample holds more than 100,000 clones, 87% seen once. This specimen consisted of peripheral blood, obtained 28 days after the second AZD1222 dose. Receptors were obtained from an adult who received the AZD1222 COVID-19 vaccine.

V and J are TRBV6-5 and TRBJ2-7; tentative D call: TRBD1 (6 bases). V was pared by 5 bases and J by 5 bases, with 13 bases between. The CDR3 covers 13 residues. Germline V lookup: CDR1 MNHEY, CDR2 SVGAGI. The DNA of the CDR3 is TGTGCCAGCAGTCGACAGGAATGGCACGAGCAGTACTTC. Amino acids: CASSRQEWHEQYF.

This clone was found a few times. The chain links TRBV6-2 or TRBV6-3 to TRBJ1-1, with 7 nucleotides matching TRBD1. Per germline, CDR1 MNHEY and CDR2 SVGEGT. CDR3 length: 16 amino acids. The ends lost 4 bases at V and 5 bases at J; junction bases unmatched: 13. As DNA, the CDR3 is TGTGCCAGCAGTTCTCCCTTTTACAGGGGAGGAACTGAAGCTTTCTTT. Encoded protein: CASSSPFYRGGTEAFF.

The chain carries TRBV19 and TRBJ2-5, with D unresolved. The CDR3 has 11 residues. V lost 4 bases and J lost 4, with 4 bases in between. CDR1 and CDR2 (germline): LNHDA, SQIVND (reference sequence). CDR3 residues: CASSTLETQYF. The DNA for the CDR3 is TGTGCCAGTAGTACCCTAGAGACCCAGTACTTC.

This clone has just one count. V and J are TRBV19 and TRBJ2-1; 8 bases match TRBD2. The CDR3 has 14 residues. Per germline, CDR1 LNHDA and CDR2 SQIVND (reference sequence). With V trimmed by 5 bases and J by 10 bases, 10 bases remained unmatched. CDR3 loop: CASSLRGGSEEQFF. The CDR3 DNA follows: TGTGCCAGTAGTCTACGGGGGGGCTCGGAGGAGCAGTTCTTC.

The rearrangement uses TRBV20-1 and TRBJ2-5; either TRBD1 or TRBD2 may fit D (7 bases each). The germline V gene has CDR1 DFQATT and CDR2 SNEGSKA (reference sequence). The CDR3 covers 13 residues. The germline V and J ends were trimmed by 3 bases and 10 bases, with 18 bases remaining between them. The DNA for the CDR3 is TGCAGTGCTAGTTGGACTAGGGGGCAAGACCAGTACTTC. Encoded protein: CSASWTRGQDQYF.

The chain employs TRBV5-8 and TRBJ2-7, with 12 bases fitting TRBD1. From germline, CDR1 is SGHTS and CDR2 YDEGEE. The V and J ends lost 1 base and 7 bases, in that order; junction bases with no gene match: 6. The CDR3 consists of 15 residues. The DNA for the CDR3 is TGTGCCAGCAGCTTGTGGGGGACAGGGGGCTTTGAGCAGTACTTC. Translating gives CASSLWGTGGFEQYF.

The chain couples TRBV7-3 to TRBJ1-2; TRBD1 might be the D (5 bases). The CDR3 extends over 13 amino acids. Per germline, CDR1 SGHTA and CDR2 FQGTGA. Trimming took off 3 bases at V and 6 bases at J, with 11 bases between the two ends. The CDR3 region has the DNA TGTGCCAGCAGCTTCCGGAAAGGGGATGGCTACACCTTC. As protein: CASSFRKGDGYTF.

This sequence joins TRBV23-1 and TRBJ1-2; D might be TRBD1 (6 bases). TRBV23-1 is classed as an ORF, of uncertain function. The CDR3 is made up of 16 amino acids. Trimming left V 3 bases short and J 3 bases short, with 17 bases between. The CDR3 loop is CASSQSHRGQYYGYTF. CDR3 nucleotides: TGCGCCAGCAGTCAGTCTCACCGGGGGCAATACTATGGCTACACCTTC.

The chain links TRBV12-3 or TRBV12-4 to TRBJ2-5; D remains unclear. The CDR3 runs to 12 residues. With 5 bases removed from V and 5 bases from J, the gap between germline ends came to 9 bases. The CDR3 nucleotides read TGTGCCAGCAGTCCCCTGGGGGAGACCCAGTACTTC. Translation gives CASSPLGETQYF.

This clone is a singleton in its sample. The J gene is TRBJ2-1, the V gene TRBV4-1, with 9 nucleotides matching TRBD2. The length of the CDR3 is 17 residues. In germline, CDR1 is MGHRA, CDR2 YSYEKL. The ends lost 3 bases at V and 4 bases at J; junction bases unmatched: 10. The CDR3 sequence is CASSQEKRGVTYNEQFF. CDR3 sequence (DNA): TGCGCCAGCAGCCAGGAAAAGCGGGGGGTAACTTACAATGAGCAGTTCTTC.

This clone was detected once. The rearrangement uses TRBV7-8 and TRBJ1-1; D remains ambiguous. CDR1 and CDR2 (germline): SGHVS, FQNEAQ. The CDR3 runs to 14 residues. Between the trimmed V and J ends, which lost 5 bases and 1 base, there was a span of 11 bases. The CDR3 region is CASSTRRKNTEAFF. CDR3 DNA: TGTGCCAGCAGCACCAGACGGAAGAACACTGAAGCTTTCTTT.

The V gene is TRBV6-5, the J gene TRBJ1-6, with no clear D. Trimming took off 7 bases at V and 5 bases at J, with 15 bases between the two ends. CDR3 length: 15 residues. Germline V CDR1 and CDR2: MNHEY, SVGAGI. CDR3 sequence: CASKKDGRNNSPLHF. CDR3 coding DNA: TGTGCCAGCAAGAAAGACGGACGTAATAATTCACCCCTCCACTTT.

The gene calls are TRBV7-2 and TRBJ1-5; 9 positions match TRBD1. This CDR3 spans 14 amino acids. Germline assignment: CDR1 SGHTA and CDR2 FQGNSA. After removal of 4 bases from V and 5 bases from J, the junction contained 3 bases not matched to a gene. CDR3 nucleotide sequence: TGTGCCAGCAGCTCCAGGGACAGGGATCAGCCCCAGCATTTT. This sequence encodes CASSSRDRDQPQHF.

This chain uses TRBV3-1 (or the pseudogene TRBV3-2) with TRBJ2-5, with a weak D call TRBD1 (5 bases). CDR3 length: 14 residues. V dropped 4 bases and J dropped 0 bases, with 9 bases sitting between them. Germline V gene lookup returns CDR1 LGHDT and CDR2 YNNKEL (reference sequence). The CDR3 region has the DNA TGTGCCAGCAGCCGGGGCACGTACCAAGAGACCCAGTACTTC. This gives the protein CASSRGTYQETQYF.

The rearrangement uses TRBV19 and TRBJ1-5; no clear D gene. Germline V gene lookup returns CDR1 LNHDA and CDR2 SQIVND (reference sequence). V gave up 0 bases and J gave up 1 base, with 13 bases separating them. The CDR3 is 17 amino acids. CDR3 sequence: CASSIDRIAGSNQPQHF. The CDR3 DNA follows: TGTGCCAGTAGTATAGATCGGATCGCGGGGAGCAATCAGCCCCAGCATTTT.

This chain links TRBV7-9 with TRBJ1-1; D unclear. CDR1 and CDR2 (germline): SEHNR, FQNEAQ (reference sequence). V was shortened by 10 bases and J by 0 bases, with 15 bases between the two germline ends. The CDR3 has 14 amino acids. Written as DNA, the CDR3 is TGTGCCACCAGAGATGCGGCAGTGAACACTGAAGCTTTCTTT. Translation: CATRDAAVNTEAFF.

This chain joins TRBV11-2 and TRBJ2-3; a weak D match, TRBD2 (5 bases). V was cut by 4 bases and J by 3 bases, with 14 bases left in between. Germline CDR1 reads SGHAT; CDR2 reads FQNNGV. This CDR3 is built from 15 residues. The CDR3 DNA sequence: TGTGCCAGCAGCTACTCCATCGAGGGTACAGATACGCAGTATTTT. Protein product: CASSYSIEGTDTQYF.

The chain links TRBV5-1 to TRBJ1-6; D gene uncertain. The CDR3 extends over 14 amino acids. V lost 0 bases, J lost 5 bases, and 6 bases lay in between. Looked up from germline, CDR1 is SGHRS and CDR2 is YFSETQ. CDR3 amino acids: CASSLEPDNSPLHF. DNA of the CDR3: TGCGCCAGCAGCTTGGAACCGGATAATTCACCCCTCCACTTT.

For the CDR3, the DNA is TGTGCCAGCAGTTCCGGACTCGGGAACGCCATATATTTT. Amino acid sequence: CASSSGLGNAIYF. The chain couples TRBV12-3 or TRBV12-4 to TRBJ1-3; unclear D gene. Deletions cut 4 bases from V and 11 bases from J, with 15 bases between. CDR3 length: 13 amino acids.

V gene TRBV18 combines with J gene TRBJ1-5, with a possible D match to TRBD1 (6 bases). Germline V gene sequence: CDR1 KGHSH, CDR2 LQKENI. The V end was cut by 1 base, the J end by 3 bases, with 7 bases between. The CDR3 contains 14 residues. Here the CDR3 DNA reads TGTGCCAGCTCACCACGACAGGACAATCAGCCCCAGCATTTT. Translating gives CASSPRQDNQPQHF.

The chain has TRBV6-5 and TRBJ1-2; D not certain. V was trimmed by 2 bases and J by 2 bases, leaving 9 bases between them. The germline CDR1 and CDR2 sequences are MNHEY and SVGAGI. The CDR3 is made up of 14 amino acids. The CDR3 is CASSYGVGNYGYTF. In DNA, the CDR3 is TGTGCCAGCAGTTACGGGGTGGGGAACTATGGCTACACCTTC.

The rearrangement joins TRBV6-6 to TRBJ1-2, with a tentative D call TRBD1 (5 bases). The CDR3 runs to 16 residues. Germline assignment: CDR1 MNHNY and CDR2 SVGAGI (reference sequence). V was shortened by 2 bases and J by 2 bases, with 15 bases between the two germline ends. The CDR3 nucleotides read TGTGCCAGCAGTTACGCTGCGGGGCAGATCAACTATGGCTACACCTTC. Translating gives CASSYAAGQINYGYTF.

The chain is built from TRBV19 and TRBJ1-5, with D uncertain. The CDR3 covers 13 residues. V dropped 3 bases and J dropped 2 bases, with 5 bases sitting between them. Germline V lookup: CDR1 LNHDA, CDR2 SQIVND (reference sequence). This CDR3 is CASSMDRNQPQHF. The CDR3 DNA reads TGTGCCAGTAGTATGGACCGCAATCAGCCCCAGCATTTT.

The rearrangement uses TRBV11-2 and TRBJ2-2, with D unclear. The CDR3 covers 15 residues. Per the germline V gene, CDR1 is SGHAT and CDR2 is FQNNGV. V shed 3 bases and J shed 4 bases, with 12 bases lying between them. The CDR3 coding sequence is TGTGCCAGCAGCTTGATCGGAGTAGTCACCGGGGAGCTGTTTTTT. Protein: CASSLIGVVTGELFF. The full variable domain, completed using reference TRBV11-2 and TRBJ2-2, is EAGVAQSPRYKIIEKRQSVAFWCNPISGHATLYWYQQILGQGPKLLIQFQNNGVVDDSQLPKDRFSAERLKGVDSTLKIQPAKLEDSAVYLCASSLIGVVTGELFFGEGSRLTVL.

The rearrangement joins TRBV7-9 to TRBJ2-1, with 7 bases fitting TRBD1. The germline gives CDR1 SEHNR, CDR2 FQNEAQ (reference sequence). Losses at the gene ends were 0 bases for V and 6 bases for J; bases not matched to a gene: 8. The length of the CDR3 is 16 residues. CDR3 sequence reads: CASSLALTGKPNEQFF. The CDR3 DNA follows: TGTGCCAGCAGCTTAGCCTTGACAGGGAAACCCAATGAGCAGTTCTTC.

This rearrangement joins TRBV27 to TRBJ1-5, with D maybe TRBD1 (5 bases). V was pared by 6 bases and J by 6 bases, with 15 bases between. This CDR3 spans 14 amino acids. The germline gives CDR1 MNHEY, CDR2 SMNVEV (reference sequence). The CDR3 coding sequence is TGTGCCAGCAGGCGACTGACAGTGGGTCAGCCCCAGCATTTT. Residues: CASRRLTVGQPQHF.

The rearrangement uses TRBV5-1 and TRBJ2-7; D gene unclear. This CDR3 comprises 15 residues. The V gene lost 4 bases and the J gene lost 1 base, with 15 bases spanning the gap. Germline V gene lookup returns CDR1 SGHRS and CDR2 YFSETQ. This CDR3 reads CASSPTTESSYEQYF. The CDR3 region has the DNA TGCGCCAGCAGCCCTACGACCGAAAGTTCCTACGAGCAGTACTTC. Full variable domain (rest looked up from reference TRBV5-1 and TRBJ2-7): KAGVTQTPRYLIKTRGQQVTLSCSPISGHRSVSWYQQTPGQGLQFLFEYFSETQRNKGNFPGRFSGRQFSNSRSEMNVSTLELGDSALYLCASSPTTESSYEQYFGPGTRLTVT.